These T cell receptor beta chains were read from a single sample in a study of post-analysis software for immune sequencing data. TCRdb re-derived calls from the PCR reads in MiXCR, one entry per CDR3 protein. The sample records about 770,000 distinct CDR3 sequences, around 42% being singletons. Sequenced: blood. These receptors were collected from a girl aged 10 to 17 with multiple sclerosis. Both conserved end residues are part of each CDR3. The order of the fields is clone size, J gene, D gene, V gene, CDR3 protein, CDR3 DNA. A D gene is named only where the DNA matches it firmly. Expanded clones get a size class; other rows say once, few or many, or leave the size out.

clone size: few; J gene: TRBJ2-1; D gene: .; V gene: TRBV7-7; CDR3 protein: CASSSGSLAYNEQFF; CDR3 DNA: TGTGCTAGCAGCTCCGGGAGCCTGGCCTACAATGAGCAGTTCTTC
clone size: .; J gene: TRBJ2-4; D gene: .; V gene: TRBV10-3; CDR3 protein: CAITKVLAKNIQYF; CDR3 DNA: TGTGCCATCACTAAGGTTTTAGCCAAAAACATTCAGTACTTC
clone size: few; J gene: TRBJ2-7; D gene: .; V gene: TRBV27; CDR3 protein: CASSSGAVAYEQYF; CDR3 DNA: TGTGCCAGCAGTTCCGGGGCAGTTGCCTACGAGCAGTACTTC
clone size: once; J gene: TRBJ2-1; D gene: TRBD2; V gene: TRBV5-1; CDR3 protein: CAGSFLTSGSHNEQFF; CDR3 DNA: TGCGCCGGCAGCTTTTTGACTAGCGGGAGTCACAATGAGCAGTTCTTC
clone size: .; J gene: TRBJ2-5; D gene: TRBD1; V gene: TRBV7-9; CDR3 protein: CASSLGGTGGKETQYF; CDR3 DNA: TGTGCCAGCAGCTTAGGAGGGACAGGGGGAAAAGAGACCCAGTACTTC
clone size: .; J gene: TRBJ1-1; D gene: TRBD1; V gene: TRBV29-1; CDR3 protein: CSVRGRGGTEAFF; CDR3 DNA: TGCAGCGTTCGGGGCAGGGGGGGCACTGAAGCTTTCTTT
clone size: .; J gene: TRBJ1-4; D gene: TRBD1; V gene: TRBV3-1; CDR3 protein: CASSQTTGAATNEKLYF; CDR3 DNA: TGTGCCAGCAGCCAAACCACAGGGGCTGCAACTAATGAAAAACTGTATTTT
clone size: .; J gene: TRBJ2-1; D gene: TRBD1; V gene: TRBV10-3; CDR3 protein: CAIRDRDGQFF; CDR3 DNA: TGTGCCATCAGGGACAGGGATGGGCAGTTCTTC
clone size: .; J gene: TRBJ2-7; D gene: TRBD2; V gene: TRBV29-1; CDR3 protein: CSVGLAGVSSEQYF; CDR3 DNA: TGCAGCGTTGGACTGGCGGGGGTTTCCTCCGAGCAGTACTTC
clone size: .; J gene: TRBJ2-5; D gene: .; V gene: TRBV12-3/TRBV12-4; CDR3 protein: CASSFPSSGPYQETQYF; CDR3 DNA: TGTGCCAGCAGTTTTCCCTCCTCGGGACCGTACCAAGAGACCCAGTACTTC
clone size: few; J gene: TRBJ2-7; D gene: .; V gene: TRBV4-1; CDR3 protein: CASSQEVRVYEQYF; CDR3 DNA: TGCGCCAGCAGCCAAGAAGTCAGGGTCTACGAGCAGTACTTC
clone size: .; J gene: TRBJ2-1; D gene: TRBD1; V gene: TRBV24-1; CDR3 protein: CATSAGGRSNEQFF; CDR3 DNA: TGTGCCACCAGTGCAGGGGGTCGGAGCAATGAGCAGTTCTTC
clone size: .; J gene: TRBJ1-4; D gene: .; V gene: TRBV20-1; CDR3 protein: CSARFNGEANEKRFF; CDR3 DNA: TGCAGTGCTAGATTCAATGGGGAGGCTAATGAAAAACGGTTTTTT